This T cell receptor (beta chain) was sequenced during a study of T cells in Graves' hyperthyroidism and ophthalmopathy. This CDR3 is 13 amino acids long. V trimming: 1 base; J trimming: 6 bases; junction bases outside the gene matches: 3. Per germline, CDR1 SGHVS and CDR2 FQNEAQ. Patients were excluded for uncontrolled infection, other autoimmune disease, pregnancy or lactation. RNA transcripts yielded amplified TCR beta CDR3 regions. The study used the HTBI primer set for a first-round RT-PCR of the TCR CDR3. MiXCR was run by TCRdb on the multiplex PCR reads, yielding one entry per CDR3 protein. The sample holds 600,000 to 700,000 distinct CDR3 sequences, 40% to 55% seen once.

Input material: peripheral blood or thyroid tissue (not recorded which). This clonotype was sampled from an adult man with Graves' disease, either hyperthyroidism or ophthalmopathy (not recorded which). The chain uses TRBV7-8 and TRBJ2-7, with 7 bases fitting TRBD2. CDR3 sequence: CASSLGGSTEQYF. CDR3 nucleotide sequence: TGTGCCAGCAGCTTAGGCGGGAGTACCGAGCAGTACTTC.